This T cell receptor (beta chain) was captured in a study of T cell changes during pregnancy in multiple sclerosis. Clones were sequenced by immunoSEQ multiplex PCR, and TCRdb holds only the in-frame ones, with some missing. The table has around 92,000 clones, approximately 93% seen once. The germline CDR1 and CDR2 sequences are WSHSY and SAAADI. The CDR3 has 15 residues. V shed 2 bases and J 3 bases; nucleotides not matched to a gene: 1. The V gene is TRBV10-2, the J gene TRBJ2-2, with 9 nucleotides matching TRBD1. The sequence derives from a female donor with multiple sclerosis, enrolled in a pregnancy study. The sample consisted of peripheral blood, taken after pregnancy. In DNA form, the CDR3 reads TGCGCCAGCAGTGAGGGACAGGGGTACACCGGGGAGCTGTTTTTT. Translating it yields CASSEGQGYTGELFF.